This passage covers 8 T cell receptor beta chains from one sample sequenced in a study of identical twins. TCRdb analysed the 5' RACE reads with MiXCR anew, one entry per CDR3 protein. The repertoire has 210,000 or so distinct CDR3 sequences, less than 20% of them found once; the top ten carry 40% to 45%. The data were also submitted as part of a second study, on T cells expressing NK-cell markers.

The sample comprised CD8+ T cells sorted from blood. The source is a young woman in good health.

This clonotype has just a few counts. V gene TRBV10-3 combines with J gene TRBJ1-1; the D gene is possibly TRBD1 (6 bases). The CDR3 runs to 14 residues. Trimming took 10 bases from V and 1 from J, leaving 16 bases between them. Looked up from germline, CDR1 is ENHRY and CDR2 is SYGVKD. CDR3 sequence: CATRDIPTNTEAFF. In DNA, the CDR3 is TGTGCCACCCGGGACATCCCTACGAACACTGAAGCTTTCTTT.

This rearrangement joins TRBV4-3 to TRBJ2-6; D gene ambiguous. There are 17 residues in the CDR3. The V gene's germline CDR1 is LGHNA and CDR2 YSLEER. Between the trimmed V and J ends, which lost 0 bases and 0 bases, there was a span of 9 bases. The CDR3 sequence: CASSQEFDYSGANVLTF. CDR3 nucleotide sequence: TGCGCCAGCAGCCAAGAGTTTGATTACTCTGGGGCCAACGTCCTGACTTTC.

This chain joins TRBV20-1 and TRBJ1-1; D may be TRBD1 (5 bases). This CDR3 spans 13 amino acids. Germline CDR1 DFQATT, CDR2 SNEGSKA (reference sequence). With 5 bases removed from V and 5 bases from J, the gap between germline ends came to 15 bases. The CDR3 DNA reads as TGCAGTGCTTCCCCAGGGTGGGAAACTGAAGCTTTCTTT. Translation: CSASPGWETEAFF.

This chain connects TRBV29-1 to TRBJ2-1; D is tentatively TRBD1 or TRBD2 (6 bases each). This CDR3 spans 12 amino acids. Germline V lookup: CDR1 SQVTM, CDR2 ANQGSEA. V was trimmed by 7 bases and J by 3 bases, leaving 10 bases between them. The DNA for the CDR3 is TGCAGCGGGGGGGCGATCTACAATGAGCAGTTCTTC. As protein: CSGGAIYNEQFF.

This clonotype was counted a few times. The chain has TRBV25-1 and TRBJ1-1, with unresolved D. Trimming took off 4 bases at V and 7 bases at J, with 10 bases between the two ends. The CDR3 is 12 residues long. Germline assignment: CDR1 MGHDK and CDR2 SYGVNS. CDR3 residues: CASSVFGGEAFF. CDR3 nucleotides: TGTGCCAGCAGTGTTTTTGGCGGTGAAGCTTTCTTT. The variable domain in full, completed from reference TRBV25-1 and TRBJ1-1, reads EADIYQTPRYLVIGTGKKITLECSQTMGHDKMYWYQQDPGMELHLIHYSYGVNSTEKGDLSSESTVSRIRTEHFPLTLESARPSHTSQYLCASSVFGGEAFFGQGTRLTVV.

This chain connects TRBV10-2 to TRBJ2-7; D is unclear. Trimming shortened V by 2 bases and J by 1 base, and 12 bases separated the two germline ends. The germline V gene encodes CDR1 WSHSY and CDR2 SAAADI. The CDR3 is made up of 15 amino acids. DNA for the CDR3: TGCGCCAGCAGTGAGGAGGCTAGTTCTTCCTACGAGCAGTACTTC. This translates into CASSEEASSSYEQYF.

This clonotype occurred many times. The chain has TRBV12-3 or TRBV12-4 and TRBJ2-7, with D perhaps TRBD2 (6 bases). V lost 7 bases and J lost 4, with 17 bases in between. The CDR3 covers 14 residues. CDR3 sequence (DNA): TGTGCCAGCACCAACAGGTGGGGGACTTACGAGCAGTACTTC. This gives the protein CASTNRWGTYEQYF.

The chain has TRBV11-2 and TRBJ2-1, with 8 bases fitting TRBD2. The CDR3 runs to 17 residues. Germline V gives CDR1 SGHAT, CDR2 FQNNGV. V lost 4 bases, J lost 3 bases, and 11 bases stayed unmatched. Written as DNA, the CDR3 is TGTGCCAGCAGCTCCAACTCCGGGACTAGGGACTACAATGAGCAGTTCTTC. Residues: CASSSNSGTRDYNEQFF.